This TCR beta chain was identified in a study of shared clonotypes between healthy human individuals. This CDR3 spans 13 amino acids. Measured with immunoSEQ multiplex PCR; TCRdb has only the in-frame clones, and not every one. The data contain about 2.4 million clones, roughly 92% of them seen just once; the ten biggest clones take up about 0.13%. Note on this clone: Antigen unknown.

Findings and caveats of the study: Represented genetic and exposure-history diversity was restricted by having few donors.

The V gene is TRBV21-1, the J gene TRBJ1-1; whether TRBD1, the table's D call, matches the DNA was not checked. TRBV21-1 is an annotated pseudogene. The receptor was isolated from a man younger than 30 in good health. Sequencing input: naive CD4+ T cells sorted from blood. Noted subset: CD45RA+ positively selected. CDR3: CASGDMGNTEAFF. The DNA for the CDR3 is TGTGCCAGCGGGGACATGGGGAACACTGAAGCTTTCTTT.